The 20 T cell receptor beta chains given below trace back to one sample, sequenced in a study of naive and memory T cell subsets. TCR cDNA received a 3' ligated oligonucleotide that carried a UMI. The SP2 primer and nested alpha and beta constant region primers amplified ligated cDNA in four rounds. TCRdb redid the calling of the 5' RACE reads with MiXCR, one entry per CDR3 protein. This table holds more than 50,000 distinct CDR3 sequences, approximately 8% found once. All receptors come from a female donor in good health.

V gene TRBV6-6 combines with J gene TRBJ2-7, with 8 bases identical to TRBD1. Per the germline V gene, CDR1 is MNHNY and CDR2 is SVGAGI (reference sequence). The CDR3 spans 13 residues. V gave up 9 bases and J gave up 6 bases; unmatched junction bases: 10. The CDR3 here is CASSDRVLLEQYF. As DNA, the CDR3 is TGTGCCAGTTCGGACAGGGTCCTTCTCGAGCAGTACTTC.

The chain links TRBV5-1 to TRBJ1-1; possible D gene TRBD1, 5 bases. The V and J ends lost 6 bases and 4 bases respectively, with 13 bases between them. The CDR3 has 13 residues. Looked up from germline, CDR1 is SGHRS and CDR2 is YFSETQ. The DNA of the CDR3 is TGCGCCAGCAATGTAGGGGACCCCACTGAAGCTTTCTTT. It translates to CASNVGDPTEAFF.

This clonotype has at least ten counts. V gene TRBV7-2 combines with J gene TRBJ1-5, with D unresolved. Germline values: CDR1 SGHTA, CDR2 FQGNSA. Trimming pared 2 bases from V and 5 bases from J, leaving 13 bases between. This CDR3 has 15 residues. CDR3 amino acids: CASSLRWADHQPQHF. DNA for the CDR3: TGTGCCAGCAGCTTAAGGTGGGCCGATCATCAGCCCCAGCATTTT.

This clonotype has more than one count but fewer than ten. The J gene is TRBJ2-1, the V gene TRBV19; either TRBD1 or TRBD2 may supply D (5 bases each). V was cut by 4 bases and J by 9 bases, with 16 bases left in between. Germline V gives CDR1 LNHDA, CDR2 SQIVND (reference sequence). This CDR3 has 14 amino acids. The CDR3 nucleotides are TGTGCCAGTAGTAAGGGGATGGGAGTCGGTGAGCAGTTCTTC. Its protein product is CASSKGMGVGEQFF.

This clonotype appeared a few times. J is TRBJ2-5 and V is TRBV4-1; 8 bases are a match to TRBD2. The germline V gene has CDR1 MGHRA and CDR2 YSYEKL. The CDR3 runs to 15 residues. Trimming took 3 bases from V and 4 from J; bases not matched to a gene: 7. CDR3 coding DNA: TGCGCCAGCAGCCAGACCGGGACTAGTAGAGAGACCCAGTACTTC. Its translation: CASSQTGTSRETQYF.

Turning to this clonotype: The junction and the germline gene differ at one end; a read error may be behind it. The chain recombines TRBV28 with TRBJ1-1; 8 bases align to TRBD1. Germline V gives CDR1 MDHEN, CDR2 SYDVKM. CDR3 length: 14 residues. CDR3 region: CASSLYRGNTEALF. DNA for the CDR3: TGTGCCAGCAGTTTATACAGGGGGAACACTGAAGCTCTCTTT.

This clonotype was found many times. The gene calls are TRBV3-1 and TRBJ2-4; 12 nucleotides align to TRBD1. Germline CDR1 and CDR2: LGHDT and YNNKEL (reference sequence). V shed 0 bases, J shed 7 bases, and the junction held 10 bases outside the gene matches. The CDR3 spans 18 residues. The CDR3 DNA sequence: TGTGCCAGCAGCCAAGAAAGGAGGGGACAGGGGGCGGGGAACATTCAGTACTTC. Its protein is CASSQERRGQGAGNIQYF. Full variable domain (outside the CDR3, taken from reference TRBV3-1 and TRBJ2-4): DTAVSQTPKYLVTQMGNDKSIKCEQNLGHDTMYWYKQDSKKFLKIMFSYNNKELIINETVPNRFSPKSPDKAHLNLHINSLELGDSAVYFCASSQERRGQGAGNIQYFGAGTRLSVL.

The genes are TRBV13 and TRBJ2-7; D is undetermined. The CDR3 contains 15 residues. Trimming removed 5 bases from V and 0 bases from J, with 14 bases in between. The V gene's germline CDR1 is PRHDT and CDR2 FYEKMQ (reference sequence). The CDR3 region is CASSQKTGSSYEQYF. The CDR3 DNA is TGTGCCAGCAGCCAAAAGACCGGTAGCTCCTACGAGCAGTACTTC.

The rearrangement links TRBV5-1 to TRBJ2-7, with D uncertain. Trimming cost V 5 bases and J 4 bases, with 28 bases left between them. The CDR3 has 18 residues. Germline V gene lookup returns CDR1 SGHRS and CDR2 YFSETQ. CDR3 region: CASRSTSFRAPGEYEQYF. CDR3 bases: TGCGCCAGCAGGTCAACTTCGTTCCGGGCCCCAGGCGAGTACGAGCAGTACTTC.

This clonotype was found many times. This rearrangement joins TRBV6-1 to TRBJ1-6; 8 nucleotides align to TRBD1. V lost 6 bases, J lost 9 bases, and 13 bases stayed unmatched. This CDR3 is 16 amino acids long. The germline V gene has CDR1 MNHNS and CDR2 SASEGT. The CDR3 nucleotides are TGTGCCAGCAGCCGAGAGGACAGGGCGAGAAGTTCACCCCTCCACTTT. Amino acid sequence: CASSREDRARSSPLHF.

The rearrangement uses TRBV12-3 or TRBV12-4 and TRBJ2-1, with 8 bases matching TRBD2. The CDR3 consists of 15 residues. V lost 7 bases, J lost 6 bases, and 11 bases stayed unmatched. The CDR3 DNA reads as TGTGCCAGCAACCCCGGACTAGCCAGATCCAATGAGCAGTTCTTC. Translating it yields CASNPGLARSNEQFF.

Ten or more counts support this clonotype. The chain is built from TRBV27 and TRBJ2-1, with D possibly being TRBD1 (5 bases). CDR3 length equals 14 residues. Germline V gene sequence: CDR1 MNHEY, CDR2 SMNVEV (reference sequence). Trimming left V 5 bases short and J 3 bases short, with 11 bases between. CDR3 sequence (DNA): TGTGCCAGCAGTCCCCAGGGTTTCTACAATGAGCAGTTCTTC. Translated: CASSPQGFYNEQFF.

The rearrangement links TRBV28 to TRBJ2-2; 8 nucleotides align to TRBD1. Germline trimming cut 2 bases from V and 3 bases from J; bases unmatched to any gene: 14. The V gene's germline CDR1 is MDHEN and CDR2 SYDVKM. The CDR3 runs 19 residues. The DNA of the CDR3 is TGTGCCAGCAGTTTAGCCCCCGGACAGGGCGTCTTATACACCGGGGAGCTGTTTTTT. Protein: CASSLAPGQGVLYTGELFF.

The rearrangement joins TRBV12-3 or TRBV12-4 to TRBJ1-5; D gene uncertain. The V end was cut by 0 bases, the J end by 2 bases, with 2 bases between. The CDR3 loop spans 13 amino acids. CDR3 protein: CASSLACNQPQHF. CDR3 coding DNA: TGTGCCAGCAGTTTAGCCTGCAATCAGCCCCAGCATTTT.

The chain links TRBV10-3 to TRBJ1-1; D not certain. CDR1 is ENHRY, CDR2 SYGVKD, per germline. This CDR3 contains 12 residues. V lost 1 base and J lost 11, with 11 bases in between. CDR3 protein: CAISELGYSAFF. CDR3 sequence (DNA): TGTGCCATCAGTGAGTTGGGCTATTCGGCTTTCTTT.

This clonotype was counted at least ten times. The chain employs TRBV14 and TRBJ1-3, with D unclear. Trimming stripped 6 bases from V and 4 bases from J, with 16 bases between. The CDR3 covers 15 residues. Germline CDR1 SGHDN, CDR2 FVKESK. CDR3 protein: CASSFGLPRGNTIYF. The CDR3 DNA reads as TGTGCCAGCAGTTTCGGACTTCCCCGGGGAAACACCATATATTTT.

This clonotype was observed many times. The rearrangement joins TRBV5-4 to TRBJ1-4, with D perhaps TRBD1 (6 bases). Trimming cost V 3 bases and J 8 bases, with 20 bases left between them. The germline gives CDR1 SGHNT, CDR2 YYREEE (reference sequence). CDR3 length: 16 residues. The CDR3 protein is CASSSIPGAREEKLFF. CDR3 in DNA: TGTGCCAGCAGCTCTATTCCAGGGGCTCGGGAGGAAAAACTGTTTTTT. Full variable domain (remainder filled in from reference TRBV5-4 and TRBJ1-4): ETGVTQSPTHLIKTRGQQVTLRCSSQSGHNTVSWYQQALGQGPQFIFQYYREEENGRGNFPPRFSGLQFPNYSSELNVNALELDDSALYLCASSSIPGAREEKLFFGSGTQLSVL.

This clonotype was detected ten times or more. The CDR3 region has the DNA TGCGCCAGTACCGCCTCGGGGGGGGTCGAGACCCAGTACTTC. Protein: CASTASGGVETQYF. The genes are TRBV4-1 and TRBJ2-5, with 8 bases lining up with TRBD2. Germline values: CDR1 MGHRA, CDR2 YSYEKL. CDR3 length: 14 amino acids. Trimming cost V 9 bases and J 5 bases; bases outside gene matches: 11.

This sequence joins TRBV6-5 and TRBJ2-6; no definite D call. The CDR3 spans 13 residues. V was trimmed by 6 bases and J by 3 bases, leaving 6 bases between them. From germline, CDR1 is MNHEY and CDR2 SVGAGI. The CDR3 nucleotides are TGTGCCAGCAGACTGGGTGGGGCCAACGTCCTGACTTTC. Protein product: CASRLGGANVLTF.

The chain links TRBV20-1 to TRBJ2-7; 9 bases align to TRBD2. From germline, CDR1 is DFQATT and CDR2 SNEGSKA (reference sequence). V gave up 3 bases and J gave up 2 bases; unmatched junction bases: 8. There are 15 residues in the CDR3. The DNA of the CDR3 is TGCAGTGCTAGCGGTAGCGGGGGTCTAACCTACGAGCAGTACTTC. Translating it yields CSASGSGGLTYEQYF.